The rows below give T cell receptor beta chains drawn from one sample of a study of T cell responses to AZD1222 COVID-19 vaccine. Sequencing was performed with immunoSEQ multiplex PCR; in TCRdb, only in-frame clones are kept and a portion is missing. The sample records 250,000 to 300,000 clones, 85% to 95% being singletons. The starting material was peripheral blood, obtained 28 days after the second AZD1222 dose. The receptor set was obtained from an adult who received the AZD1222 COVID-19 vaccine. Both conserved end residues are part of each CDR3. The D gene is left open where the match is weak.

V gene	D gene	J gene	CDR3 protein
TRBV27	TRBD2	TRBJ2-1	CAISAGGSYNEQFF
TRBV29-1	TRBD1	TRBJ2-7	CSVEGQGEEQYF
TRBV6-5	NA	TRBJ1-2	CASSFGPYGYTF
TRBV7-2	TRBD2	TRBJ2-3	CASSPGLAGTTDTQYF
TRBV2	NA	TRBJ2-7	CASSLSGYYEQYF
TRBV3-1/TRBV3-2	TRBD1	TRBJ2-1	CASSPQGEPSYNEQFF
TRBV4-1	NA	TRBJ2-1	CASSRSPHNEQFF
TRBV30	NA	TRBJ1-1	CAWIGGFEAFF
TRBV27	NA	TRBJ2-2	CASSSGRDDTGELFF
TRBV7-2	TRBD2	TRBJ2-7	CAGSLTTSGGSYEQYF
TRBV3-1/TRBV3-2	NA	TRBJ2-7	CASSPAWGSPGPSQYF
TRBV3-1/TRBV3-2	TRBD1	TRBJ2-7	CASSPPMGQGGYEQYF
TRBV24-1	TRBD2	TRBJ2-1	CATSDLRPGGRNEQFF
TRBV10-3	TRBD2	TRBJ2-1	CATLTSDSYNEQFF
TRBV7-2	NA	TRBJ1-1	CASRLNTEAFF
TRBV6-5	NA	TRBJ1-1	CASRQQMNTEAFF
TRBV7-9	TRBD1	TRBJ1-1	CASSLAWRGRSTEAFF